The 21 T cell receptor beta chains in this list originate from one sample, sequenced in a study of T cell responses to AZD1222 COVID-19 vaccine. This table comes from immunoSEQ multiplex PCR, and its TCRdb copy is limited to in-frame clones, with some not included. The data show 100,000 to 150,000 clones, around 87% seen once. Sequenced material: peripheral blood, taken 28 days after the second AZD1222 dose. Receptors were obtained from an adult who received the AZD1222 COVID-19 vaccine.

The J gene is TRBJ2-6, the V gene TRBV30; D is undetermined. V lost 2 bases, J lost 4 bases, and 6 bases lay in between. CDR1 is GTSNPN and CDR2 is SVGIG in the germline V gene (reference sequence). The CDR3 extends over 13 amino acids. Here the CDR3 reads CAWSSPGANVLTF. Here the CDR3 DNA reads TGTGCCTGGAGTAGCCCCGGGGCCAACGTCCTGACTTTC. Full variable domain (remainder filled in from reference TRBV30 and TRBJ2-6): SQTIHQWPATLVQPVGSPLSLECTVEGTSNPNLYWYRQAAGRGLQLLFYSVGIGQISSEVPQNLSASRPQDRQFILSSKKLLLSDSGFYLCAWSSPGANVLTFGAGSRLTVL.

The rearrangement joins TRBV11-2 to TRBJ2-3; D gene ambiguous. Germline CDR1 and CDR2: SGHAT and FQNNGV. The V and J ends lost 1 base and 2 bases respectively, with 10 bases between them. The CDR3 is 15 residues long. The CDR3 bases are TGTGCCAGCAGCTTAGTCGGCTCACCCACAGATACGCAGTATTTT. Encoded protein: CASSLVGSPTDTQYF.

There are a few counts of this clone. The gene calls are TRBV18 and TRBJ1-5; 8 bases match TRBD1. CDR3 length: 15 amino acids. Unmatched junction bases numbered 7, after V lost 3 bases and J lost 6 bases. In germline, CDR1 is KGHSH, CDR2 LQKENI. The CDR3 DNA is TGTGCCAGCTCACCCGGGACAGGAAGCCTTCAGCCCCAGCATTTT. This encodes CASSPGTGSLQPQHF.

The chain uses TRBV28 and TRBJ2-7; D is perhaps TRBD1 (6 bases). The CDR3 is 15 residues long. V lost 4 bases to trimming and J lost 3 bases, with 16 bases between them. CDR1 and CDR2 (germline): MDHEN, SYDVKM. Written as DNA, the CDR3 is TGTGCCAGCAGTTCTCGTCGACAGGCCCGCTACGAGCAGTACTTC. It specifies CASSSRRQARYEQYF. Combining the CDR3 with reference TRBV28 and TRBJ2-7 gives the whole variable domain DVKVTQSSRYLVKRTGEKVFLECVQDMDHENMFWYRQDPGLGLRLIYFSYDVKMKEKGDIPEGYSVSREKKERFSLILESASTNQTSMYLCASSSRRQARYEQYFGPGTRLTVT.

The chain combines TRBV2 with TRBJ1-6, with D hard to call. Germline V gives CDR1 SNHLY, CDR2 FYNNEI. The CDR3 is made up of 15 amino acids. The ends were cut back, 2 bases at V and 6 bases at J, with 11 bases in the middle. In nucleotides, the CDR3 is TGTGCCAGCAGTGAAATAGGCGGCAGTAATTCACCCCTCCACTTT. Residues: CASSEIGGSNSPLHF.

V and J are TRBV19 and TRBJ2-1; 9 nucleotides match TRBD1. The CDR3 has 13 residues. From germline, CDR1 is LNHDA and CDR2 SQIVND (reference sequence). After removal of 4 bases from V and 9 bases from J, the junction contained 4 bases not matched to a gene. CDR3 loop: CASSTGTGFEQFF. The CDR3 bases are TGTGCCAGTAGTACAGGGACAGGGTTTGAGCAGTTCTTC.

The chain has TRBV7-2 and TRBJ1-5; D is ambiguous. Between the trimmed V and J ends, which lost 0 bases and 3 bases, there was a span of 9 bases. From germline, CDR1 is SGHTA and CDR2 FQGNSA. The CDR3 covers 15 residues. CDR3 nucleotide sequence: TGTGCCAGCAGCTTAGCGCGACGGATCAATCAGCCCCAGCATTTT. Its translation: CASSLARRINQPQHF.

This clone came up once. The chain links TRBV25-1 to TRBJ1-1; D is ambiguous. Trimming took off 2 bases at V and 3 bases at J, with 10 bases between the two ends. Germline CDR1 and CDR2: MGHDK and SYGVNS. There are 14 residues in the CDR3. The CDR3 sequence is CASSERYGHTEAFF. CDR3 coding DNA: TGTGCCAGCAGTGAACGTTACGGTCACACTGAAGCTTTCTTT.

The CDR3 loop is CASSWGSWESNQPQHF. The CDR3 nucleotides are TGTGCCAGTAGTTGGGGCTCCTGGGAAAGCAATCAGCCCCAGCATTTT. The J gene is TRBJ1-5, the V gene TRBV19; a weak D match, TRBD1 (5 bases). There are 16 residues in the CDR3. CDR1 LNHDA and CDR2 SQIVND come from the germline V gene (reference sequence). V was cut by 5 bases and J by 1 base, with 15 bases left in between.

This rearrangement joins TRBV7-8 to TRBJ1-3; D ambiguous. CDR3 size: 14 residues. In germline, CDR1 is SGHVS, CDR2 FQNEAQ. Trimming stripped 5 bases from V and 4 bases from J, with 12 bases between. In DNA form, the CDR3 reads TGTGCCAGCAGCCGTGAAGGGTTGGGAAACACCATATATTTT. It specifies CASSREGLGNTIYF.

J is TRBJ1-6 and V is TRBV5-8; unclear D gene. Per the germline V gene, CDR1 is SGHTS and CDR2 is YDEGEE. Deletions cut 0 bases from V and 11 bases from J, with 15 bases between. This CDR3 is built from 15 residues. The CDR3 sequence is CASSLDDFPRPPLHF. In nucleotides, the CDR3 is TGTGCCAGCAGCTTGGATGACTTTCCCAGGCCACCCCTCCACTTT.

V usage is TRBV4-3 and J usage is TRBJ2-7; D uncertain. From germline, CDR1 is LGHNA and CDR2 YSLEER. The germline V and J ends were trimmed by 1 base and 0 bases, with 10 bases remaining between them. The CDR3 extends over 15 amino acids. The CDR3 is CASSQAQASSYEQYF. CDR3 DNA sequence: TGCGCCAGCAGCCAAGCTCAGGCAAGCTCCTACGAGCAGTACTTC.

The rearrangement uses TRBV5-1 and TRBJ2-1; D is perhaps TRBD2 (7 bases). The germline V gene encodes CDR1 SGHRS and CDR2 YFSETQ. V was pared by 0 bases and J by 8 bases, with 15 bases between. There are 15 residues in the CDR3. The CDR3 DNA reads TGCGCCAGCAGCTTGGCCCGGGGGGCCCCACATGAGCAGTTCTTC. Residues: CASSLARGAPHEQFF.

CDR3 sequence (DNA): TGCGCCAGCAGCCTTAATCTAGAATTGATTTATGGCTACACCTTC. Translated, it gives CASSLNLELIYGYTF. The chain couples TRBV4-3 to TRBJ1-2; D gene ambiguous. Germline CDR1 is LGHNA and CDR2 is YSLEER. This CDR3 is built from 15 residues. V was trimmed by 4 bases and J by 5 bases, leaving 17 bases between them.

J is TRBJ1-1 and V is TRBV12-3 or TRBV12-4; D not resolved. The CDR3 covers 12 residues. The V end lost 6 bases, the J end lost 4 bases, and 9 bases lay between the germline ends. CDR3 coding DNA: TGTGCCAGCAGGAAATACGGCACTGAAGCTTTCTTT. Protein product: CASRKYGTEAFF.

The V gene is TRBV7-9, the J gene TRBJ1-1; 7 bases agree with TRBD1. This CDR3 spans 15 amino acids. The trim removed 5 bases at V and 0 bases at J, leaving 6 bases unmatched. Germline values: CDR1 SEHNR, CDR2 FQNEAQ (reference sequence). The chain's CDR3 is CASSPTTGLNTEAFF. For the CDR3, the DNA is TGTGCCAGCAGCCCGACGACAGGGCTGAACACTGAAGCTTTCTTT.

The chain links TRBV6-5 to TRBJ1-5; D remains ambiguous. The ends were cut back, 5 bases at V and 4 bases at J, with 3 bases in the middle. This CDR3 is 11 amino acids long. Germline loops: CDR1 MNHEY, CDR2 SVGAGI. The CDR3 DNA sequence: TGTGCCAGCAGTCTAAATCAGCCCCAGCATTTT. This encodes CASSLNQPQHF.

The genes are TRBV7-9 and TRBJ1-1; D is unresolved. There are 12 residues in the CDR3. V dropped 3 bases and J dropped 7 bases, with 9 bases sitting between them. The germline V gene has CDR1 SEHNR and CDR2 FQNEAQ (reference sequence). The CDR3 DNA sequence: TGTGCCAGCAGCTTTAAAGCAATTGAAGCTTTCTTT. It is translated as CASSFKAIEAFF.

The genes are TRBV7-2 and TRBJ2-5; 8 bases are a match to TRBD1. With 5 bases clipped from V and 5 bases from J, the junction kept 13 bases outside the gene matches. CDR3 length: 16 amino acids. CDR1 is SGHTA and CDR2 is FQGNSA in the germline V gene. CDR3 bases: TGTGCCAGCAGCACCGGACAGGGTGGGGAGTTTGAGACCCAGTACTTC. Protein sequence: CASSTGQGGEFETQYF.

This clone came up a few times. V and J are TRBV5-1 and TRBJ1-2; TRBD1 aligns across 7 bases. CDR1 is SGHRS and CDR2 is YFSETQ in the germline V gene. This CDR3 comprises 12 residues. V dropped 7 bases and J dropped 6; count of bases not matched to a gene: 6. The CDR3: CASRTGTDGYTF. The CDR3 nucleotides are TGCGCCAGCCGAACTGGGACAGATGGCTACACCTTC.

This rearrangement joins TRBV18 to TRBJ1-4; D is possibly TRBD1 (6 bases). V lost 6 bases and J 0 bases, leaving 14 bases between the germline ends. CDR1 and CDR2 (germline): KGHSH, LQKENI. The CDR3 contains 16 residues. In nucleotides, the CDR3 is TGTGCCAGCTCTTGGGACAAGATTTCAACTAATGAAAAACTGTTTTTT. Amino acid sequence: CASSWDKISTNEKLFF. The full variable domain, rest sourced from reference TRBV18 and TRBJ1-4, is NAGVMQNPRHLVRRRGQEARLRCSPMKGHSHVYWYRQLPEEGLKFMVYLQKENIIDESGMPKERFSAEFPKEGPSILRIQQVVRGDSAAYFCASSWDKISTNEKLFFGSGTQLSVL.